The next 25 T cell receptor beta chains were all read from a single sample in a study of T-cell memory formation after mild COVID-19. Each CDR3 protein gets one entry after TCRdb re-called the 5' RACE reads with MiXCR. The table has about 130,000 distinct CDR3 sequences, approximately 15% seen once; the top ten hold around 4.8%. The sample consisted of PBMCs or a T cell subset sorted from them (not recorded which). These receptors all stem from a man between 18 and 29 years old who had mild COVID-19 (a few samples of this study predate the infection). Cell type and time point are not known.

This clonotype showed up just a few times. CDR3 sequence: CASSYGQGASIYF. In DNA, the CDR3 is TGTGCCAGCAGCTACGGACAGGGGGCGTCCATATATTTT. The chain has TRBV7-2 and TRBJ1-3; 11 bases match TRBD1. J lost 11 bases, V lost 4 bases, and 4 bases had no gene match. The CDR3 is 13 residues long. From germline, CDR1 is SGHTA and CDR2 FQGNSA.

V usage is TRBV15 and J usage is TRBJ2-7; D is uncertain. The germline gives CDR1 LNHNV, CDR2 YYDKDF (reference sequence). V was pared by 2 bases and J by 9 bases, with 14 bases between. This CDR3 is built from 13 residues. This CDR3 reads CATSRSGLEAQYF. For the CDR3, the DNA is TGTGCCACCAGCAGATCGGGCTTAGAGGCGCAGTACTTC.

The gene calls are TRBV18 and TRBJ2-3; possible D gene TRBD1, 6 bases. Deletions cut 8 bases from V and 5 bases from J, with 23 bases between. The CDR3 length is 16 residues. Per the germline V gene, CDR1 is KGHSH and CDR2 is LQKENI. The CDR3 region has the DNA TGTGCCAGCGCCCCTGCAGGCTTACAGGGTGAAGATACGCAGTATTTT. Translating gives CASAPAGLQGEDTQYF.

The sample holds a few counts of this clonotype. CDR3 sequence (DNA): TGTGCCAGCAGCTTGTGGTCAGGGGGCGTCGAGCAGTTCTTC. It encodes CASSLWSGGVEQFF. V and J are TRBV5-6 and TRBJ2-1, with 8 bases aligning to TRBD1. The V gene's germline CDR1 is SGHDT and CDR2 YYEEEE. Unmatched junction bases numbered 7, after V lost 1 base and J lost 10 bases. The CDR3 has 14 residues.

CDR3 in DNA: TGTGCCAGCAGTTTGGGGAACACTAATGAAAAACTGTTTTTT. Translation gives CASSLGNTNEKLFF. This chain connects TRBV12-3 or TRBV12-4 to TRBJ1-4; the D is unclear. CDR3 length: 14 residues. The ends were cut back, 3 bases at V and 2 bases at J, with 7 bases in the middle.

This chain uses TRBV25-1 with TRBJ1-4, with TRBD1 matching 7 bases. The V and J ends lost 4 bases and 4 bases, in that order; junction bases with no gene match: 3. Germline loops: CDR1 MGHDK, CDR2 SYGVNS. The CDR3 has 14 amino acids. This CDR3 is CASSVGGGNEKLFF. The CDR3 DNA reads TGTGCCAGCAGTGTAGGGGGCGGTAATGAAAAACTGTTTTTT. Full variable domain (rest looked up from reference TRBV25-1 and TRBJ1-4): EADIYQTPRYLVIGTGKKITLECSQTMGHDKMYWYQQDPGMELHLIHYSYGVNSTEKGDLSSESTVSRIRTEHFPLTLESARPSHTSQYLCASSVGGGNEKLFFGSGTQLSVL.

In this sample, this clonotype turned up many times. V usage is TRBV19 and J usage is TRBJ2-3; no clear D. Trimming removed 5 bases at V and 7 bases at J, with 13 bases between. The CDR3 extends over 13 amino acids. The V gene's germline CDR1 is LNHDA and CDR2 SQIVND (reference sequence). CDR3 coding DNA: TGTGCCAGTAGTCCCTCTTCGGAAAATACGCAGTATTTT. It yields the protein CASSPSSENTQYF.

This chain connects TRBV5-1 to TRBJ1-1; 7 bases are shared with TRBD1. The CDR3 covers 14 residues. J was trimmed by 6 bases and V by 4 bases; bases with no gene match: 9. The germline gives CDR1 SGHRS, CDR2 YFSETQ. CDR3 amino acids: CASSPGGGESEAFF. In nucleotides, the CDR3 is TGCGCCAGCAGCCCAGGGGGGGGCGAGTCTGAAGCTTTCTTT.

J is TRBJ2-6 and V is TRBV7-9; 7 nucleotides line up with TRBD1. The trim removed 3 bases at V and 4 bases at J, leaving 12 bases unmatched. Germline loops: CDR1 SEHNR, CDR2 FQNEAQ (reference sequence). The CDR3 spans 18 residues. Here the CDR3 DNA reads TGTGCCAGCAGCTTCCCCTTAACAGGGGTGAACGGGGCCAACGTCCTGACTTTC. Translated: CASSFPLTGVNGANVLTF.

The rearrangement joins TRBV6-5 to TRBJ1-6; D is possibly TRBD1 (5 bases). This CDR3 comprises 15 residues. With 3 bases removed from V and 7 bases from J, the gap between germline ends came to 13 bases. Per the germline V gene, CDR1 is MNHEY and CDR2 is SVGAGI. CDR3: CASSYGAVANSPLHF. The CDR3 nucleotides are TGTGCCAGCAGTTATGGGGCGGTCGCCAATTCACCCCTCCACTTT.

The V call is TRBV6-2 or TRBV6-3, the J call TRBJ1-5, with TRBD1 matching over 10 bases. Germline loops: CDR1 MNHEY, CDR2 SVGEGT. The junction had 2 bases not matched to a gene; V was cut back by 7 bases and J by 5 bases. This CDR3 region has 13 residues. CDR3 nucleotide sequence: TGTGCCAGCATGGGACAGGGGTATCAGCCCCAGCATTTT. This encodes CASMGQGYQPQHF.

The chain has TRBV7-2 and TRBJ2-3; D remains ambiguous. This CDR3 contains 15 residues. Trimming left V 1 base short and J 0 bases short, with 8 bases between. Germline V CDR1 and CDR2: SGHTA, FQGNSA. CDR3 nucleotides: TGTGCCAGCAGCTTAGAGCTACTTAGCACAGATACGCAGTATTTT. It encodes CASSLELLSTDTQYF. The full variable domain, completed using reference TRBV7-2 and TRBJ2-3, is GAGVSQSPSNKVTEKGKDVELRCDPISGHTALYWYRQSLGQGLEFLIYFQGNSAPDKSGLPSDRFSAERTGGSVSTLTIQRTQQEDSAVYLCASSLELLSTDTQYFGPGTRLTVL.

V gene TRBV4-1 combines with J gene TRBJ2-3, with 7 bases lining up with TRBD2. Per the germline V gene, CDR1 is MGHRA and CDR2 is YSYEKL. CDR3 length: 17 amino acids. V lost 0 bases to trimming and J lost 4 bases; unmatched junction nucleotides: 10. The CDR3 sequence is CASSQDRRGFGADTQYF. The DNA of the CDR3 is TGCGCCAGCAGCCAAGATCGGCGGGGGTTCGGCGCAGATACGCAGTATTTT.

This clonotype has only a few counts. The CDR3 sequence is CASSPLTGDSSYNEQFF. DNA for the CDR3: TGTGCCAGCTCACCATTGACAGGCGACAGCTCCTACAATGAGCAGTTCTTC. The chain recombines TRBV18 with TRBJ2-1; TRBD1 might be the D (6 bases). The CDR3 has 17 residues. V lost 2 bases, J lost 0 bases, and 14 bases lay in between. Per germline, CDR1 KGHSH and CDR2 LQKENI.

The chain combines TRBV12-3 or TRBV12-4 with TRBJ1-2, with a possible D match to TRBD1 (5 bases). The CDR3 sequence is 14 residues long. V lost 3 bases to trimming and J lost 6 bases, with 14 bases between them. CDR3 sequence reads: CASSFSGGSDGYTF. CDR3 DNA sequence: TGTGCCAGCAGTTTCTCGGGGGGGTCGGATGGCTACACCTTC.

This clonotype was found once. This may be a read error, as it is one base from a much larger clone. The chain links TRBV7-9 to TRBJ2-3, with 9 bases aligning to TRBD2. In germline, CDR1 is SEHNR, CDR2 FQNEAQ (reference sequence). Trimming removed 5 bases from V and 5 bases from J; junction bases left unmatched: 17. The CDR3 is made up of 18 amino acids. This chain's CDR3 is CASSPNGSGGAGGDTQYF. The DNA for the CDR3 is TGTGCCAGCAGCCCCAATGGTAGCGGGGGCGCCGGGGGAGATACGCAGTATTTT.

The sample holds a few counts of this clonotype. This chain connects TRBV7-2 to TRBJ2-6; D not certain. Trimming removed 2 bases at V and 1 base at J, with 6 bases between. The CDR3 has 15 residues. The germline V gene has CDR1 SGHTA and CDR2 FQGNSA. The CDR3 DNA reads as TGTGCCAGCAGCTTATTTTCGTCTGGGGCCAACGTCCTGACTTTC. It yields the protein CASSLFSSGANVLTF.

This clonotype was picked up a small number of times. The rearrangement uses TRBV10-2 and TRBJ2-7, with D uncertain. This CDR3 comprises 12 residues. Trimming removed 4 bases from V and 3 bases from J, with 7 bases in between. Germline V gene sequence: CDR1 WSHSY, CDR2 SAAADI. DNA of the CDR3: TGCGCCAGCAGTGGGGCTCTCTACGAGCAGTACTTC. It specifies CASSGALYEQYF.

This clonotype has more than one count but fewer than ten. The CDR3 region is CATSRGQGAADTQYF. CDR3 coding DNA: TGTGCCACCAGCAGAGGGCAGGGGGCCGCAGATACGCAGTATTTT. This rearrangement joins TRBV15 to TRBJ2-3, with TRBD1 matching 8 bases. V lost 1 base and J lost 4; bases outside the gene matches: 4. Germline-derived CDR1 and CDR2 are LNHNV and YYDKDF (reference sequence). The CDR3 totals 15 residues.

This clonotype turned up a few times. The V gene is TRBV29-1, the J gene TRBJ2-1; D is unresolved. CDR1 is SQVTM, CDR2 ANQGSEA, per germline. Between the trimmed V and J ends, which lost 1 base and 1 base, there was a span of 2 bases. This CDR3 spans 12 amino acids. CDR3 sequence (DNA): TGCAGCGTTGAAGGGTCCTACAATGAGCAGTTCTTC. As protein: CSVEGSYNEQFF.

This clonotype was counted once. The chain carries TRBV27 and TRBJ1-1; 7 bases align to TRBD1. CDR3 length: 14 amino acids. Per germline, CDR1 MNHEY and CDR2 SMNVEV (reference sequence). The J segment lost 7 bases and the V segment lost 8 bases, leaving 13 bases of the junction unmatched. In DNA, the CDR3 is TGTGCCAGCGGCGGGGACAGCCGGATCAGTGAAGCTTTCTTT. It encodes CASGGDSRISEAFF.

This clonotype was recorded a few times. The V and J genes are TRBV5-8 and TRBJ1-5, with D hard to call. This CDR3 has 11 amino acids. The germline V gene encodes CDR1 SGHTS and CDR2 YDEGEE. The V and J ends lost 2 bases and 6 bases respectively, with 3 bases between them. The CDR3 loop reads CASSFRQPQHF. The CDR3 DNA follows: TGTGCCAGCAGCTTTCGTCAGCCCCAGCATTTT. Full variable domain (outside the CDR3, taken from reference TRBV5-8 and TRBJ1-5): EAGVTQSPTHLIKTRGQQATLRCSPISGHTSVYWYQQALGLGLQFLLWYDEGEERNRGNFPPRFSGRQFPNYSSELNVNALELEDSALYLCASSFRQPQHFGDGTRLSIL.

This clonotype has only a few counts. The chain combines TRBV21-1 with TRBJ2-7; TRBD2 was called by the table and not checked on the DNA. TRBV21-1 is shown as a pseudogene. The CDR3 length is 13 residues. CDR3 in amino acids: CATGPWSWREQYV. The CDR3 bases are TGTGCCACAGGGCCCTGGAGCTGGAGAGAGCAGTACGTC.

This clonotype was found a few times. The CDR3 sequence: CASSERGRKETQYF. The CDR3 bases are TGTGCCAGCAGCGAACGCGGGAGGAAAGAGACCCAGTACTTC. This chain joins TRBV9 and TRBJ2-5; 8 positions agree with TRBD2. The CDR3 consists of 14 residues. Germline assignment: CDR1 SGDLS and CDR2 YYNGEE. V lost 3 bases to trimming and J lost 3 bases; unmatched junction nucleotides: 4.

This clonotype showed up many times. CDR3 bases: TGTGCCAGCAGCGGGGTCGCGGGACTAGCGCCTAGCACAGATACGCAGTATTTT. The encoded protein is CASSGVAGLAPSTDTQYF. This sequence joins TRBV4-2 and TRBJ2-3; 10 nucleotides line up with TRBD2. With V trimmed by 5 bases and J by 0 bases, 11 bases remained unmatched. The CDR3 sequence is 18 residues long. Germline V CDR1 and CDR2: LGHNA, YNFKEQ.